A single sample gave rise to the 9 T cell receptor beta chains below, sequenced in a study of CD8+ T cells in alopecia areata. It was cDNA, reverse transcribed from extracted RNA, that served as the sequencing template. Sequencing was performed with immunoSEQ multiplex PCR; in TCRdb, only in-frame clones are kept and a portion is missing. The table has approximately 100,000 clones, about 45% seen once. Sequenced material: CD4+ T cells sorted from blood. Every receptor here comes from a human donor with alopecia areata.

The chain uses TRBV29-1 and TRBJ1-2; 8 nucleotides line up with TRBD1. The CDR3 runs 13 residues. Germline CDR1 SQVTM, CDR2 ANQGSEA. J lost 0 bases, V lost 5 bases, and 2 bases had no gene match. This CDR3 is CSVIQGANYGYTF. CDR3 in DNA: TGCAGCGTTATACAGGGGGCTAACTATGGCTACACCTTC.

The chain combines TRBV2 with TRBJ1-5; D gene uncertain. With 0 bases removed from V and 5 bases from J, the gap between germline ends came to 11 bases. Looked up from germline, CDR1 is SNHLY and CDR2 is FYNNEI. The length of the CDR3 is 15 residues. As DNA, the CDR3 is TGTGCCAGCAGTGAAGCGGCAGGTTCGGATCAGCCCCAGCATTTT. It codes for CASSEAAGSDQPQHF.

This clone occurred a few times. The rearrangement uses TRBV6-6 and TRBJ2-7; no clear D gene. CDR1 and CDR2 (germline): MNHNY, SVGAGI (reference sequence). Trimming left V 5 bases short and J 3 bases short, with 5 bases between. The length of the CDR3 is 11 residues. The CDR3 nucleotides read TGTGCCAGCAGTGCCGACTACGAGCAGTACTTC. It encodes CASSADYEQYF.

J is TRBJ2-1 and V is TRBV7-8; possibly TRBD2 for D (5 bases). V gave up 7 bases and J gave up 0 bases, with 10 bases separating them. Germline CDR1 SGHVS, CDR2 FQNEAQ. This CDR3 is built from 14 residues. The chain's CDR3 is CASTTGSSYNEQFF. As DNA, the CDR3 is TGTGCCAGCACCACGGGGAGCTCCTACAATGAGCAGTTCTTC.

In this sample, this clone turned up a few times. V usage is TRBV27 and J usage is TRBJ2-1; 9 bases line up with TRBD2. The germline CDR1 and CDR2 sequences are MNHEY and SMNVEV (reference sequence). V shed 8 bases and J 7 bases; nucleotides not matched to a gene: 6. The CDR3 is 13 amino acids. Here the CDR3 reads CASGGTSRNEQFF. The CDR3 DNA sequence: TGTGCCAGCGGGGGGACTAGCCGGAATGAGCAGTTCTTC.

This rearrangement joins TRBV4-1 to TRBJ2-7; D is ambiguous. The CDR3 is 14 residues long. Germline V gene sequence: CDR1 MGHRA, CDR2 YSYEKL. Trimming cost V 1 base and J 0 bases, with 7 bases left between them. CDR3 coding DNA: TGCGCCAGCAGCCAAGGACGGACCTCCTACGAGCAGTACTTC. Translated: CASSQGRTSYEQYF.

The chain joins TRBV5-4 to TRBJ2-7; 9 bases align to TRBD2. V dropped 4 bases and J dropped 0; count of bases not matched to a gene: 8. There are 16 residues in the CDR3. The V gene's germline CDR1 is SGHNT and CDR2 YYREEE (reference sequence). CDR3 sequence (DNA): TGTGCCAGCAGCGACACACTAGCGGGTAGCTCCTACGAGCAGTACTTC. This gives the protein CASSDTLAGSSYEQYF.

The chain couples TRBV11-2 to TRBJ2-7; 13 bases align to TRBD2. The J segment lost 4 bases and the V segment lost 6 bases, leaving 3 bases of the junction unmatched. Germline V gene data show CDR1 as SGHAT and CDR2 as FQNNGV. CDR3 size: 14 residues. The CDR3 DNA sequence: TGTGCCAGCAGGGGACTAGCGGGACCTTACGAGCAGTACTTC. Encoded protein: CASRGLAGPYEQYF.

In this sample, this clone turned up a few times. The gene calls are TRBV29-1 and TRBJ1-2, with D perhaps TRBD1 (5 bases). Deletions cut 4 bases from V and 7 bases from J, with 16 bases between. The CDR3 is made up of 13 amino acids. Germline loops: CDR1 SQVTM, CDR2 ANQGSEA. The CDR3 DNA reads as TGCAGCGTTGCTGGACTCCAGGGAGTTGGCTACACCTTC. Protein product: CSVAGLQGVGYTF.